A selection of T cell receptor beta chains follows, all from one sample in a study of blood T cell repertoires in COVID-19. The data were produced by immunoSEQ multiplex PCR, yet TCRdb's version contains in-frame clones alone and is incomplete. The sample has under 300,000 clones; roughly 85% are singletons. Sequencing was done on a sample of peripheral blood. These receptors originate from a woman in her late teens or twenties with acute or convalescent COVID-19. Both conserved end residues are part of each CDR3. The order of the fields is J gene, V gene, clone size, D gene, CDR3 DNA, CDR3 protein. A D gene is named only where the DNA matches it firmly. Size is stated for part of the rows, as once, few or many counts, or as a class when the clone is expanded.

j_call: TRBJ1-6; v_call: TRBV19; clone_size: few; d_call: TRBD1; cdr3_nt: TGTGCCAGTAGTATGGGGACAGGGAGGGAACCCCTCCACTTT; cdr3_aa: CASSMGTGREPLHF
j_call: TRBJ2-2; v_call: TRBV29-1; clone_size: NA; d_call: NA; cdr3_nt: TGCAGCGCCGCGGCGGTGTCCGGGGAGCTGTTTTTT; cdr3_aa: CSAAAVSGELFF
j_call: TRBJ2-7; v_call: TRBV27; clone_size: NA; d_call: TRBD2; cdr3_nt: TGTGCCAGCAGTTTAGTCCGCGGGAGACTGAACGAGCAGTACTTC; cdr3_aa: CASSLVRGRLNEQYF
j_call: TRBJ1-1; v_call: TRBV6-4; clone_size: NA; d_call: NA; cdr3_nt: TGTGCCAGCAGTGACTCGAAAGGGGCCCTCTTGAACACTGAAGCTTTCTTT; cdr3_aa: CASSDSKGALLNTEAFF
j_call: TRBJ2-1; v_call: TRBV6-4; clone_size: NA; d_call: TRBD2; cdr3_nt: TGTGCCAGCAGTCGGACTAGCGGGAGTGTCGATGAGCAGTTCTTC; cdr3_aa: CASSRTSGSVDEQFF
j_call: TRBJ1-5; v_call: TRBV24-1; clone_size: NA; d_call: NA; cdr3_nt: TGTGCCACCAGTGATTCGGGGGGGCCCCAGCATTTT; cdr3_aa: CATSDSGGPQHF
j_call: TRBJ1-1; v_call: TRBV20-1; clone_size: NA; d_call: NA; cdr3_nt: TGCAGTGCTAGTAACCAGGGCCCCCCGGTGGCTGAAGCTTTCTTT; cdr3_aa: CSASNQGPPVAEAFF
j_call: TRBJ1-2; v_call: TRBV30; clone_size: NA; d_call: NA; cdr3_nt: TGTGCCTGGAGCACAGGCTATGGCTACACCTTC; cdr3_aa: CAWSTGYGYTF
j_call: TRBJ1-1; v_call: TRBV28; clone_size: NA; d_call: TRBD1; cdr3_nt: TGTGCCAGCAGTTCCCCGGGACAGGGGTATATGAACACTGAAGCTTTCTTT; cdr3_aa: CASSSPGQGYMNTEAFF
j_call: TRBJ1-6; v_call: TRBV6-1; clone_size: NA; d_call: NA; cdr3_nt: TGTGCCAGCAGTGAACAAGGACAATATTCACCCCTCCACTTT; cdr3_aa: CASSEQGQYSPLHF
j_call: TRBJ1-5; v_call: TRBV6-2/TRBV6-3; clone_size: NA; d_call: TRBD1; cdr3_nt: TGTGCCAGCAGCCCACCGACAGGGGGCGTTCAGCCCCAGCATTTT; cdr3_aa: CASSPPTGGVQPQHF
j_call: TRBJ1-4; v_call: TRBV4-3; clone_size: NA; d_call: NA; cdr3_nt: TGCGCCAGCAGCCAAAATTCAGCGGGGGTAGGTGAAAAACTGTTTTTT; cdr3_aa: CASSQNSAGVGEKLFF
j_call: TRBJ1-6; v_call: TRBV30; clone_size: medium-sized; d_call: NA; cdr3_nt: TGTGCCTGGAGTGTACGGGGGAGGGGCCGTGATTCACCCCTCCACTTT; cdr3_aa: CAWSVRGRGRDSPLHF
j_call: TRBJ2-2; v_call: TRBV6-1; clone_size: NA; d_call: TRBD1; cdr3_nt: TGTGCCAGCAGTGAATTTGGGACAGCCGGGGAGCTGTTTTTT; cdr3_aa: CASSEFGTAGELFF
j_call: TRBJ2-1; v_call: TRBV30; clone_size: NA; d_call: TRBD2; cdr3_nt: TGTGCCTGGAATCGGGGGACTAGCGGGAAAGGGGCCCGCTCCTACAATGAGCAGTTCTTC; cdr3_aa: CAWNRGTSGKGARSYNEQFF
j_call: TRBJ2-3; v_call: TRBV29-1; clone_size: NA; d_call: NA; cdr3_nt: TGCAGCGTTGATAGCCCGCGAGGGCTTGAAGCCACAGATACGCAGTATTTT; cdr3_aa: CSVDSPRGLEATDTQYF
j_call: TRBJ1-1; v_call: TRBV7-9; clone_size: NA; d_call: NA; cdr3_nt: TGTGCCAGCAGCTTATCACGAGAATTACACACTGAAGCTTTCTTT; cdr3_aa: CASSLSRELHTEAFF
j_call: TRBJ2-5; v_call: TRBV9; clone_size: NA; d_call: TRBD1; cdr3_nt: TGTGCCAGCAGCGTAGGGGGGACAGGGGAGACCCAGTACTTC; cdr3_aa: CASSVGGTGETQYF
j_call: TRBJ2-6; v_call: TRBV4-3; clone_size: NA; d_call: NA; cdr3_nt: TGCGCCAGCAGCCAAGAAGTCCAGGGGGGCATGGTCCTGACTTTC; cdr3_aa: CASSQEVQGGMVLTF
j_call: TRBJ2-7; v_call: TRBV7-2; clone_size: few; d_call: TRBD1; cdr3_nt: TGTGCCAGCAGCTACGGGACAGGGACGTCCTACGAGCAGTACTTC; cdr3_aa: CASSYGTGTSYEQYF
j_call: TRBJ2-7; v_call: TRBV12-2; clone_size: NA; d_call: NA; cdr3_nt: TGTGCAAGTCGCTTAGCTCTAGATCCGGACAGGGTGGGGAACGAGCAGTACTTC; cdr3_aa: CASRLALDPDRVGNEQYF
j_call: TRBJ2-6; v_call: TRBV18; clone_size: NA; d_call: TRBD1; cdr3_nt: TGTGCCAGCTCATCGACAGGGGTTGGGGCCAACGTCCTGACTTTC; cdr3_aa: CASSSTGVGANVLTF
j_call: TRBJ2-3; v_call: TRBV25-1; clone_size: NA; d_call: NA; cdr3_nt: TGTGCCAGCAGTGAGATAGGGGAAGACACAGATACGCAGTATTTT; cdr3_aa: CASSEIGEDTDTQYF
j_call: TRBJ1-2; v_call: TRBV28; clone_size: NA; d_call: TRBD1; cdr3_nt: TGTGCCAGCAGTTTAGGTCTCAGGGGGCGAAACTATGGCTACACCTTC; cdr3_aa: CASSLGLRGRNYGYTF
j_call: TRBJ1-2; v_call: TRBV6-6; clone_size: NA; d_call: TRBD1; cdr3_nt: TGTGCCAGCAGTTACCGGACAGGGGGCTATGGCTACACCTTC; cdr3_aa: CASSYRTGGYGYTF
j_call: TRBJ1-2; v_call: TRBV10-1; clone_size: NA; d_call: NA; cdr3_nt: TGCGCCAGCAGTGACCGGACAGACTATGGCTACACCTTC; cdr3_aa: CASSDRTDYGYTF
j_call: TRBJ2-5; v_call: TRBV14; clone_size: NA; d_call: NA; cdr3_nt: TGTGCCAGCAGCCAAGATGTCGTCAGCCAAGAGACCCAGTACTTC; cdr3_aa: CASSQDVVSQETQYF
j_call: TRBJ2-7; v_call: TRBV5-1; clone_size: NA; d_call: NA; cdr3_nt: TGCGCCAGCAGCCCCCCCGGTACTTACCTCTACGAGCAGTACTTC; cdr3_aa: CASSPPGTYLYEQYF
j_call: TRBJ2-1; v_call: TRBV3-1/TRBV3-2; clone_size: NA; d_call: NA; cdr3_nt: TGTGCCAGCAGCCCACAGGAAAATGAGCAGTTCTTC; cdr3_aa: CASSPQENEQFF
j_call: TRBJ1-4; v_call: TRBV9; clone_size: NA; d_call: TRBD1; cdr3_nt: TGTGCCAGCAGCGTAGTGGGACAGGGGAATGAAAAACTGTTTTTT; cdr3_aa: CASSVVGQGNEKLFF
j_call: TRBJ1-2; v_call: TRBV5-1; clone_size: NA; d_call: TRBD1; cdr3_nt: TGCGCCAGCAGCTATCCGGGACAGGGCGCTCATGGCTACACCTTC; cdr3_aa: CASSYPGQGAHGYTF
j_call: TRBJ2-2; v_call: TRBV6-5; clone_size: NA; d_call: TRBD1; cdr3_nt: TGTGCCAGCAGTCGACAGGGAGCGAACACCGGGGAGCTGTTTTTT; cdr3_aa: CASSRQGANTGELFF
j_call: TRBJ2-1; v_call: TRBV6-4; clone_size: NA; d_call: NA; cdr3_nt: TGTGCCAGCAGTGACTGGGGCTTAAACCGGAATGAGCAGTTCTTC; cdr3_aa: CASSDWGLNRNEQFF
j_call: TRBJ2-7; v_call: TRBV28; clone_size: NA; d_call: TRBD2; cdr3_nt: TGTGCCAGCAGTTTAGGACTAGCGGGAACCTACGAGCAGTACTTC; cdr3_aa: CASSLGLAGTYEQYF
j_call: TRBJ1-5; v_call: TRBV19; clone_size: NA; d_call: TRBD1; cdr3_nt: TGTGCCAGTAGTATAGAAGGGGGCGGATATAGCAATCAGCCCCAGCATTTT; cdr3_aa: CASSIEGGGYSNQPQHF
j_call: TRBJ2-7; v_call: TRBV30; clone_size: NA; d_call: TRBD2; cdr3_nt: TGTGCCTGGAGTTTAGCGGGAGTCGGCGAGCAGTACTTC; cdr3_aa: CAWSLAGVGEQYF
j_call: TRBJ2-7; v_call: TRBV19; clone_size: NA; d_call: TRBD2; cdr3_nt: TGTGCCAGCAGGGCCGGGACTAGCGGACCCTACGAGCAGTACTTC; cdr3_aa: CASRAGTSGPYEQYF
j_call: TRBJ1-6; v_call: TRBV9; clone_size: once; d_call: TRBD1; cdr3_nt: TGTGCCAGCAGCCCTCGGGACAGGGATTCACCCCTCCACTTT; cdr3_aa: CASSPRDRDSPLHF
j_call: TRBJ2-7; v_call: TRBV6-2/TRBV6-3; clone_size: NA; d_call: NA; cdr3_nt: TGTGCCAGCAGTTACCAAATAAAGACGGGGAGCTCCTACGAGCAGTACTTC; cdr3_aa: CASSYQIKTGSSYEQYF
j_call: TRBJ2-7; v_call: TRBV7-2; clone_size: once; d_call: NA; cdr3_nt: TGTGCCAGCAGCTTAAGAAGCGATCCCTACGAGCAGTACTTC; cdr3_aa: CASSLRSDPYEQYF
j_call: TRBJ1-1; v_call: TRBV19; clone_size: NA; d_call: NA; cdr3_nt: TGTGCCAGTAGCCTACAGGTTGGCGGCACTGAAGCTTTCTTT; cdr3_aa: CASSLQVGGTEAFF
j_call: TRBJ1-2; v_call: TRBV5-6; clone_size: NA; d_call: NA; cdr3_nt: TGTGCCAGCAGCTTGACAGGGAGAGGCTACACCTTC; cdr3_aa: CASSLTGRGYTF
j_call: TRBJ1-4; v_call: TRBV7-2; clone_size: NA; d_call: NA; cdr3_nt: TGTGCCAGCAGCTTGGAAGGGGTGTATGAAAAACTGTTTTTT; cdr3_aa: CASSLEGVYEKLFF
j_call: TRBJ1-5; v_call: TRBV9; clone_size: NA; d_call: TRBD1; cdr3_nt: TGTGCCAGCAGCGTGACAGGGGACCCCAATCAGCCCCAGCATTTT; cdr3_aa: CASSVTGDPNQPQHF
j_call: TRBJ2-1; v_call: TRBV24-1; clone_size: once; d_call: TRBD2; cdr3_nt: TGTGCCACCAGTGACCCTACTAGCGGGAGGTACAATGAGCAGTTCTTC; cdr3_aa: CATSDPTSGRYNEQFF
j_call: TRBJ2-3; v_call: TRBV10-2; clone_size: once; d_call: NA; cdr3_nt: TGCGCCAGCAGTGACCCCAAGCGTAAGGCAGATACGCAGTATTTT; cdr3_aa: CASSDPKRKADTQYF
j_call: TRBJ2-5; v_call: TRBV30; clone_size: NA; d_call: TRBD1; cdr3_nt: TGTGCCCAGGGACAGGGCTTTTATTCGGAGACCCAGTACTTC; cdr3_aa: CAQGQGFYSETQYF
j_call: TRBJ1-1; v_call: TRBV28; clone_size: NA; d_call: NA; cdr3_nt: TGTGCCAGCAGCCTCGACAGTGAAGCTTTCTTT; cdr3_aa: CASSLDSEAFF